The following is a T cell receptor (beta chain) sequence with its context. Antigen unknown. The donors were in the approximately 120-subject validation cohort; that cohort was separate from the roughly 660-subject first cohort. This record comes from a study of cytomegalovirus exposure and HLA in healthy donors. Study conclusions and caveats: Cytomegalovirus-associated status was assigned to 164 TCR beta chains.

Measured with immunoSEQ multiplex PCR; TCRdb has only the in-frame clones, and not every one. The repertoire holds roughly 67,000 clones, with about 90% as singletons. CDR3 length: 14 amino acids. The germline V and J ends were trimmed by 2 bases and 4 bases, with 12 bases remaining between them. Germline V gene data show CDR1 as SGHRS and CDR2 as YFSETQ. The chain joins TRBV5-1 to TRBJ1-1; possible D gene TRBD1, 6 bases. What was sequenced was PBMCs. The receptor comes from a man aged 18 to 30 in good health and CMV-seronegative. The CDR3 nucleotides read TGCGCCAGCAGCTTTAACAGGGAGGGCACTGAAGCTTTCTTT. Translated: CASSFNREGTEAFF.